The 17 T cell receptor beta chains in this list originate from one sample, sequenced in a study of cytomegalovirus exposure and HLA in healthy donors. PCR amplification relied on 60 Vbeta primers (plus 13 Jbeta primers). Using immunoSEQ multiplex PCR, the repertoire was profiled, and TCRdb retains in-frame clones only, with some absent. The sample lists approximately 150,000 clones; around two thirds were seen once. Material: PBMCs. These receptors all stem from a man aged 30-40 years in good health and CMV-seropositive.

The chain uses TRBV2 and TRBJ2-5, with TRBD2 matching 8 bases. The J call may be incorrect, as the DNA end agrees better with TRBJ2-7. Germline lookup yields CDR1 SNHLY and CDR2 FYNNEI. This CDR3 is 14 amino acids long. Here the CDR3 reads CARESGSVSYEQYF. The CDR3 bases are TGTGCCAGAGAGAGCGGGAGTGTCTCCTACGAGCAGTACTTC.

This clone was counted only a few times. The chain's CDR3 is CASGFGQVGEQYF. CDR3 nucleotides: TGTGCTAGTGGTTTTGGACAGGTTGGCGAGCAGTACTTC. J is TRBJ2-7 and V is TRBV12-5, with TRBD1 identical over 7 bases. Unmatched junction bases numbered 5, after V lost 3 bases and J lost 6 bases. The V gene's germline CDR1 is LGHNT and CDR2 FRNRAP. The CDR3 length is 13 residues.

The CDR3 loop reads CAQAFAGGNSPLHF. The CDR3 nucleotides are TGTGCCCAAGCATTTGCTGGGGGGAATTCACCCCTCCACTTT. The chain carries TRBV30 and TRBJ1-6, with a possible D match to TRBD1 (5 bases). This CDR3 region has 14 residues. Germline CDR1 reads GTSNPN; CDR2 reads SVGIG (reference sequence). V dropped 8 bases and J dropped 7 bases, with 18 bases sitting between them.

The chain combines TRBV7-9 with TRBJ2-7; 8 bases line up with TRBD1. Trimming took 0 bases from V and 2 from J; bases not matched to a gene: 3. The CDR3 spans 15 residues. Germline CDR1 SEHNR, CDR2 FQNEAQ (reference sequence). CDR3 nucleotide sequence: TGTGCCAGCAGCTTAGCGGGACAGGTACCCTACGAGCAGTACTTC. Its translation is CASSLAGQVPYEQYF.

This chain uses TRBV18 with TRBJ2-3; perhaps TRBD1 as D (5 bases). This CDR3 spans 14 amino acids. Germline values: CDR1 KGHSH, CDR2 LQKENI. V lost 0 bases and J 5 bases, leaving 9 bases between the germline ends. CDR3 in amino acids: CASSPPTVKDTQYF. The CDR3 coding sequence is TGTGCCAGCTCACCACCGACAGTTAAAGATACGCAGTATTTT.

This clone has just a few counts. The V call is TRBV27, the J call TRBJ1-1; 7 bases are shared with TRBD1. The CDR3 runs 13 residues. The junction had 7 bases not matched to a gene; V was cut back by 2 bases and J by 10 bases. Germline-derived CDR1 and CDR2 are MNHEY and SMNVEV (reference sequence). CDR3 sequence (DNA): TGTGCCAGCAGTTTAGAGGGGGCGCCGGGAGCTTTCTTT. This codes for CASSLEGAPGAFF.

The chain employs TRBV28 and TRBJ1-4; TRBD1 might be the D (6 bases). The CDR3 length is 14 residues. CDR1 is MDHEN, CDR2 SYDVKM, per germline. Trimming pared 6 bases from V and 6 bases from J, leaving 14 bases between. The CDR3 loop is CASSPGVGYEKLFF. In DNA, the CDR3 is TGTGCCAGCAGCCCAGGGGTGGGGTATGAAAAACTGTTTTTT.

The V call is TRBV9, the J call TRBJ2-2, with D uncertain. The V gene's germline CDR1 is SGDLS and CDR2 YYNGEE. This CDR3 has 11 amino acids. Trimming left V 4 bases short and J 9 bases short, with 7 bases between. The CDR3 DNA reads TGTGCCAGCAGCCTTTCCCGGGAGCTGTTTTTT. Amino acids: CASSLSRELFF.

The chain carries TRBV19 and TRBJ1-2, with TRBD1 as a possible D gene (5 bases). This CDR3 has 12 residues. V was trimmed by 6 bases and J by 5 bases, leaving 10 bases between them. Germline V CDR1 and CDR2: LNHDA, SQIVND (reference sequence). The DNA of the CDR3 is TGTGCCAGTAGCATGACAGATTATGGCTACACCTTC. It specifies CASSMTDYGYTF.

The J gene is TRBJ2-7, the V gene TRBV9, with unresolved D. Germline CDR1 and CDR2: SGDLS and YYNGEE. This CDR3 is 14 amino acids long. V was clipped by 0 bases and J by 2 bases, with 9 bases between them. The CDR3 is CASSVGATTYEQYF. CDR3 bases: TGTGCCAGCAGCGTAGGAGCCACCACCTACGAGCAGTACTTC. Based on the CDR3 plus reference TRBV9 and TRBJ2-7, the full variable domain is DSGVTQTPKHLITATGQRVTLRCSPRSGDLSVYWYQQSLDQGLQFLIQYYNGEERAKGNILERFSAQQFPDLHSELNLSSLELGDSALYFCASSVGATTYEQYFGPGTRLTVT.

This rearrangement joins TRBV28 to TRBJ1-5, with D perhaps matching TRBD1 (6 bases). CDR3 size: 19 residues. Looked up from germline, CDR1 is MDHEN and CDR2 is SYDVKM. V was clipped by 5 bases and J by 6 bases, with 29 bases between them. The CDR3 loop reads CASSPGLRGKMEMRQPQHF. The CDR3 DNA is TGTGCCAGCAGTCCCGGGCTCAGGGGAAAGATGGAAATGCGTCAGCCCCAGCATTTT.

The chain recombines TRBV18 with TRBJ1-1, with 7 bases matching TRBD1. CDR3 length: 12 residues. V shed 5 bases, J shed 8 bases, and the junction held 5 bases outside the gene matches. The germline gives CDR1 KGHSH, CDR2 LQKENI. In DNA, the CDR3 is TGTGCCAGCTCAGCACTGACAGGGGAAGCTTTCTTT. It is translated as CASSALTGEAFF.

The V call is TRBV28, the J call TRBJ1-2; 7 bases match TRBD1. V lost 5 bases, J lost 2 bases, and 11 bases stayed unmatched. CDR1 and CDR2 from the germline V gene are MDHEN and SYDVKM. The CDR3 spans 16 residues. In nucleotides, the CDR3 is TGTGCCAGCAGTCTCGCCTCGACAGGGACAAACTATGGCTACACCTTC. This sequence encodes CASSLASTGTNYGYTF.

This clone was seen a few times. V is TRBV27 and J is TRBJ1-1; 7 bases line up with TRBD1. The CDR3 contains 12 residues. Trimming at V came to 5 bases and at J to 5 bases, leaving 2 bases not matched to a gene. Germline CDR1 is MNHEY and CDR2 is SMNVEV (reference sequence). In DNA, the CDR3 is TGTGCCAGCAGTCCACAGGGGACTGAAGCTTTCTTT. Translated: CASSPQGTEAFF.

This chain links TRBV7-8 with TRBJ2-2, with D perhaps TRBD2 (6 bases). From germline, CDR1 is SGHVS and CDR2 FQNEAQ. The CDR3 runs 17 residues. Trimming removed 4 bases from V and 0 bases from J, with 15 bases in between. The CDR3 DNA reads TGTGCCAGCAGCTCATTCGGGGGAGCGACGAACACCGGGGAGCTGTTTTTT. It specifies CASSSFGGATNTGELFF.

In its sample, this clone was seen a few times. The chain carries TRBV9 and TRBJ1-5; 8 bases line up with TRBD1. This CDR3 region has 14 residues. The trim removed 3 bases at V and 7 bases at J, leaving 6 bases unmatched. The germline CDR1 and CDR2 sequences are SGDLS and YYNGEE. CDR3 amino acids: CASSGGTGGQPQHF. CDR3 DNA sequence: TGTGCCAGCAGCGGCGGGACAGGAGGACAGCCCCAGCATTTT.

In the case of this clone: The CDR3 end shows no conserved phenylalanine or tryptophan, and so a read error is likely. The chain recombines TRBV2 with TRBJ2-4; D may be TRBD1 (6 bases). The V gene's germline CDR1 is SNHLY and CDR2 FYNNEI. The V end lost 9 bases, the J end lost 6 bases, and 12 bases lay between the germline ends. This CDR3 spans 12 amino acids. The chain's CDR3 is CASRQVPNIQYL. CDR3 DNA: TGTGCCAGTCGACAGGTACCAAACATTCAGTACCTC.